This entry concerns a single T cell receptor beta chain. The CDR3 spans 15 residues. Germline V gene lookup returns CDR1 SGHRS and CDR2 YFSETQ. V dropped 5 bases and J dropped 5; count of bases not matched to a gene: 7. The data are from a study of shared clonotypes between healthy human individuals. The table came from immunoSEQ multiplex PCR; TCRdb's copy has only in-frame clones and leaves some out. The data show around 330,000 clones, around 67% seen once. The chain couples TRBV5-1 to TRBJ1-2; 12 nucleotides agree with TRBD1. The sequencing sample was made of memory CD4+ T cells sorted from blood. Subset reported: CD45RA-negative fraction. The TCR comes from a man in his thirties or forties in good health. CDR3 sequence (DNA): TGCGCCAGCAGTGGGACAGGGGGCGCAAGGTATGGCTACACCTTC. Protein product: CASSGTGGARYGYTF. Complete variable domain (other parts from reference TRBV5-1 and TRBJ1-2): KAGVTQTPRYLIKTRGQQVTLSCSPISGHRSVSWYQQTPGQGLQFLFEYFSETQRNKGNFPGRFSGRQFSNSRSEMNVSTLELGDSALYLCASSGTGGARYGYTFGSGTRLTVV.